This T cell receptor beta chain comes out of a study of blood T cell repertoires in COVID-19. In the study overall: Samples representing acute and convalescent COVID-19 were sourced from the United States, Italy and Spain. From T cells, B-cell-depleted T cells, or PBMCs came the material, which was cDNA or gDNA.

Clones were sequenced by immunoSEQ multiplex PCR, and TCRdb holds only the in-frame ones, with some missing. In the table there are roughly 260,000 clones, approximately 91% of which are singletons. Patients of the Seattle cohort, enrolled during active infection, were followed longitudinally. In germline, CDR1 is SGHRS, CDR2 YFSETQ. This CDR3 spans 15 amino acids. V was shortened by 0 bases and J by 2 bases, with 11 bases between the two germline ends. The sample was peripheral blood. This chain joins TRBV5-1 and TRBJ1-2, with D possibly matching TRBD1 (5 bases). The source of this sequence is a person aged 18 to 29 with COVID-19, enrolled during active disease. The CDR3 region has the DNA TGCGCCAGCAGCTTGGAGGGACTGGGCAACTATGGCTACACCTTC. It specifies CASSLEGLGNYGYTF.